The T cell receptor (beta chain) described here comes from a study of human T cells and chemical hapten exposure. Study at large: Small differences in pooled library volume mainly drove the variation in TCR yields per sample. Findings and limits, study-wide: The number of TCRs above 1 in 1000 frequency did not change after DPC sensitization.

A note on this clonotype: The target antigen is unknown.

Unfractionated whole blood served as the source for total RNA extraction. The CDR3 sequence is 14 residues long. Germline lookup yields CDR1 SGHRS and CDR2 YFSETQ. The ends were cut back, 0 bases at V and 0 bases at J, with 6 bases in the middle. The study used a library that attached unique molecular identifiers to individual cDNA molecules. TCRdb called the 5' RACE reads again in MiXCR, with one record for every CDR3 protein. The sample has about 80,000 distinct CDR3 sequences, roughly 8.4% seen once. The chain is built from TRBV5-1 and TRBJ1-1; tentative D call: TRBD1 (6 bases). The TCR comes from a male donor in good health. The CDR3 nucleotides read TGCGCCAGCAGCTTGGGACAGGTGAACACTGAAGCTTTCTTT. Translating it yields CASSLGQVNTEAFF.